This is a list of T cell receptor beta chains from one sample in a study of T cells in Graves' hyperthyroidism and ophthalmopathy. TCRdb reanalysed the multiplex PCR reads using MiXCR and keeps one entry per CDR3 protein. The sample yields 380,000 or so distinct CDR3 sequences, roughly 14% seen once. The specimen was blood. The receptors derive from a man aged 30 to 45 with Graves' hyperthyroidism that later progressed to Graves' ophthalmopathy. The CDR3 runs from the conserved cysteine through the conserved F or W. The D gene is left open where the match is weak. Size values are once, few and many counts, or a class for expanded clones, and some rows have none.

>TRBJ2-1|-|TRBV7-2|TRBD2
TGTGCCAGCAGCCTATTTCCGTTAGCGGGGGGGGGGGAGCAGTTCTTC
CASSLFPLAGGGEQFF
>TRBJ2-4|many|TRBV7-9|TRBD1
TGTGCCAGCAGCTTAGGGAACAGGGGAGTGCAAAACATTCAGTACTTC
CASSLGNRGVQNIQYF
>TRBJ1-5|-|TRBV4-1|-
TGCGCCAGCAGCCCCCTGACTAGAGATACGCAGCATTTT
CASSPLTRDTQHF
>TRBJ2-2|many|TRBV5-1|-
TGCGCCAGCAGCTTGGCTCCAGGCAACACCGGGGAGCTGTTTTTT
CASSLAPGNTGELFF
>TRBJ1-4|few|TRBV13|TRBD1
TGTGCCAGCAGCTTAAGGGACAGGGAGCCAACTAATGAAAAACTGTTTTTT
CASSLRDREPTNEKLFF
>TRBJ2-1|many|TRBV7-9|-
TGTGCCAGCAGCTTAGAGGTCGGAGGTGAGCAGTTCTTC
CASSLEVGGEQFF
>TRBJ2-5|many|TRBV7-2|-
TGTGCCAGCAGCCGCGACGGTAAAGAGACCCAGTACTTC
CASSRDGKETQYF
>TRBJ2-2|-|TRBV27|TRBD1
TGTGCCAGCAGTTTTTGGCAGGGGGCCGACGGGGAGCTGTTTTTT
CASSFWQGADGELFF
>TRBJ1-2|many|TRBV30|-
TGTGCCTGGACCTCCCTGGAGGGCTACACCTTC
CAWTSLEGYTF
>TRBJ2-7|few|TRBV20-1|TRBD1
TGCAGTGCTTCCCGGACAGGGGACGGCGAGCAGTACTTC
CSASRTGDGEQYF
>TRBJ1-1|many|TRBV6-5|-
TGTGCCAGCAGTTACTCCCAGGGGCTATTGAACACTGAAGCTTTCTTT
CASSYSQGLLNTEAFF
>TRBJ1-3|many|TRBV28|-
TGTGCCAGCAGTTTAGAGACATCTGGAAACACCATATATTTT
CASSLETSGNTIYF
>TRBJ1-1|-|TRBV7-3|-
TGTGCCAGCAGCTCCCCTAGCGGGGGAGCGAACACTGAAGCTTTCTTT
CASSSPSGGANTEAFF
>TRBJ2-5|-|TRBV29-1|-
TGCAGCGTTTATCCCCGATCGACAAGTCAAGAGACCCAGTACTTC
CSVYPRSTSQETQYF
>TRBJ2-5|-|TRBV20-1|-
TGCAGTGCTAGAGACCGTGGGGGGGCTCAAGAGACCCAGTACTTC
CSARDRGGAQETQYF
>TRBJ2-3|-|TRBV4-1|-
TGCGCCAGCAGCCAATTAGGGGGAGATACGCAGTATTTT
CASSQLGGDTQYF
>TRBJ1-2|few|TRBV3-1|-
TGTGCCAGCAGCCAGGCTTACATCGGCTACACCTTC
CASSQAYIGYTF
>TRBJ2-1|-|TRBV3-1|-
TGTGCCAGCAGCCAAGATTCATCCAGACCTAGCTCCTACAATGAGCAGTTCTTC
CASSQDSSRPSSYNEQFF
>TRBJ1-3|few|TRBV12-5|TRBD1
TGTGCTAGTGGTTTGGTCGTCGTTGGGGGACAGAGAGGAAACACCATATATTTT
CASGLVVVGGQRGNTIYF
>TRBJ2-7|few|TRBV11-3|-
TGTGCCAGCGCCCCGGAGGCTACCAACTACGAGCAGTACTTC
CASAPEATNYEQYF
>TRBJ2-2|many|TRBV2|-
TGTGCCAGCAGTGAAAAAGGGGTTAGGGCGACCGGGGAGCTGTTTTTT
CASSEKGVRATGELFF
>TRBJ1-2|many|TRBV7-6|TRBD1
TGTGCCAGCAGCTTAGAGACAGGGGGCGGGGGCTATGGCTACACCTTC
CASSLETGGGGYGYTF
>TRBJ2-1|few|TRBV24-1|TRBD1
TGTGCCACCAGTGATCTGACCGGGACAGGGGGCACTGAGCAGTTCTTC
CATSDLTGTGGTEQFF
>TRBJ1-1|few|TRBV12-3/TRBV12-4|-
TGTGCCAGCAGTGACACCTCCCCGGGAGACACTGAAGCTTTCTTT
CASSDTSPGDTEAFF
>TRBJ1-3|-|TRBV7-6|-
TGTGCCAGCAGCCCCGCCGGGATCTCTGGAAACACCATATATTTT
CASSPAGISGNTIYF
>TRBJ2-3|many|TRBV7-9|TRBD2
TGTGCCAGCAGCCCAGCGGGAAGCACCACAGATACGCAGTATTTT
CASSPAGSTTDTQYF
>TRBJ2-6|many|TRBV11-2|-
TGTGCCAGCAGCTTAGAAGTGCGAAGGGGCTCTGGGGCCAACGTCCTGACTTTC
CASSLEVRRGSGANVLTF
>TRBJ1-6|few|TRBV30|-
TGTGCCTGTAAGGGAAAGAGCTCCTATAATTCACCCCTCCACTTT
CACKGKSSYNSPLHF
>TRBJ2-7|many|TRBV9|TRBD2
TGTGCCAGCAGCGTAGGTGGGGGGGCCTACGAGCAGTACTTC
CASSVGGGAYEQYF
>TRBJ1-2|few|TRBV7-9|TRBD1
TGTGCCAGCAGCTCCGGGACAGAGTATGGCTACACCTTC
CASSSGTEYGYTF
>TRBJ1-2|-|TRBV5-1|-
TGCGCCAGCAGCTCGGGTCGGAGGGGGGACGGCACCTCAGGGGTCTATGGCTACACCTTC
CASSSGRRGDGTSGVYGYTF
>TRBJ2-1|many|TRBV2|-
TGTGCCAGCAGTGAATTGGGTCAGGGAAATTCAAAGGGTGAGCAGTTCTTC
CASSELGQGNSKGEQFF
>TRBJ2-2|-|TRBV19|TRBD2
TGTGCCAGTAGTGAGGTTGCGGGGGGGCGTACCGGGGAGCCGTTTTTT
CASSEVAGGRTGEPFF
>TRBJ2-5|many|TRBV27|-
TGTGCCAGCAGTTTGGGGGATATCGAGACCCAGTACTTC
CASSLGDIETQYF
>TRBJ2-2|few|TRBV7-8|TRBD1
TGTGCCAGCAGCACTACAGGGGGCACCGGGGAGCTGTTTTTT
CASSTTGGTGELFF
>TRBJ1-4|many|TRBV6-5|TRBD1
TGTGCCAGCAGTTCCTCCCGAGGGGGCCCTGCCGTAGGTAATGAAAAACTGTTTTTT
CASSSSRGGPAVGNEKLFF
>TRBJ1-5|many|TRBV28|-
TGTGCCAGCAGTTTTCAGAGTTCGGGACTCGGGGGCAATCAGCCCCAGCATTTT
CASSFQSSGLGGNQPQHF
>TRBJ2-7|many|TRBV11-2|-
TGTGCCAGCAGCTTAGCGGTTGGGACATACTCCTACGAGCAGTACTTC
CASSLAVGTYSYEQYF
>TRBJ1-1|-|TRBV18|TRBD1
TGTGCCAGCTCCCCTACTCAGGGGGTGGGCACTGAAGCTTTCTTT
CASSPTQGVGTEAFF
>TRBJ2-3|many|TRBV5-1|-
TGCGCCAGCAGCTTGGAGTCTCGTGGCGGGTATACGCAGTATTTT
CASSLESRGGYTQYF
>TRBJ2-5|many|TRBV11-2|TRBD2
TGTGCCAGCAGCTTAGTTGCGGGGGGTTTACAAGAGACCCAGTACTTC
CASSLVAGGLQETQYF
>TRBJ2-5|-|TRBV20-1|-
TGCAGTGCTAGAGAAGGGGGAGAGACCCAGTACTTC
CSAREGGETQYF
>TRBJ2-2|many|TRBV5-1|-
TGCGCCAGCTTGGAGGGCCTTCCGAACACCGGGGAGCTGTTTTTT
CASLEGLPNTGELFF
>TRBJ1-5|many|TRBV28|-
TGTGCCAGCACTTCCGGACCGATCCTTTATAGCAATCAGCCCCAGCATTTT
CASTSGPILYSNQPQHF
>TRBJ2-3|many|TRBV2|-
TGTGCCAGCAGACCTAGGGACTCCTTCACAGATACGCAGTATTTT
CASRPRDSFTDTQYF
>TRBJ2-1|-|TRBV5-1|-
TGCGCCAGCAGCTTGACAGGGTTCGACAATGAGCAGTTCTTC
CASSLTGFDNEQFF
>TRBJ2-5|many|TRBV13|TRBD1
TGTGCCAGCAGCCTCCGGGACAGTCATAGGGAGACCCAGTACTTC
CASSLRDSHRETQYF
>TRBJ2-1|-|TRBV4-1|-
TGCGCCAGCGGCTCAGGGATAGAGCAGTTCTTC
CASGSGIEQFF
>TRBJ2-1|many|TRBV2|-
TGTGCCAGCAAGGGAGGGCCAGGGGGTTTCAATGAGCAGTTCTTC
CASKGGPGGFNEQFF
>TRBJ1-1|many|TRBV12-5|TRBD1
TGTGCTAGTGGTTTGCCGTTGACAGGGGGAGACACTGAAGCTTTCTTT
CASGLPLTGGDTEAFF
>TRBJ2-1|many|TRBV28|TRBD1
TGTGCCAGCAGTCTGATCCGGGACAGGGAAAGATATGAGCAGTTCTTC
CASSLIRDRERYEQFF
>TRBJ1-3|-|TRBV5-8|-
TGTGCCAGCAGCTTGCGCAGAAGCAGGGGAAGCACCATATATTTT
CASSLRRSRGSTIYF
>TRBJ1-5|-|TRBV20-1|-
TGCAGTGCTAGAGACCGGGGCTCACATCGGAGCAATCAGCCCCAGCATTTT
CSARDRGSHRSNQPQHF
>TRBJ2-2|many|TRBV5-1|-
TGCGCCAGCAGCTTCTCCAGCCTAGGGAACACCGGGGAGCTGTTTTTT
CASSFSSLGNTGELFF
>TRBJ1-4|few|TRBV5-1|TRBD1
TGCGCCAGCAGCTCCGGACAGGCAACTAATGAAAAACTGTTTTTT
CASSSGQATNEKLFF
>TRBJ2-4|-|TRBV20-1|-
TGCAGTGCCCGGACGGGGGCCAAAGAGAAAAACATTCAGTACTTC
CSARTGAKEKNIQYF
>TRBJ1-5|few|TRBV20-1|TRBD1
TGCAGTGCATTGACCCGGGACAGTCATCAGCCCCAGCATTTT
CSALTRDSHQPQHF
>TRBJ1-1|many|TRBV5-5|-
TGTGCCAGCAGCCCCGACGGACACTCGAACACTGAAGCTTTCTTT
CASSPDGHSNTEAFF
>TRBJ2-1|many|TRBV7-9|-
TGTGCCAGCAGCCTGCAACAGGGTTGGGATGAGCAGTTCTTC
CASSLQQGWDEQFF
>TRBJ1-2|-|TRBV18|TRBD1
TGTGCCAGCTCACCTCCTGGACAGGGTAGCGATGGCTACACCTTC
CASSPPGQGSDGYTF